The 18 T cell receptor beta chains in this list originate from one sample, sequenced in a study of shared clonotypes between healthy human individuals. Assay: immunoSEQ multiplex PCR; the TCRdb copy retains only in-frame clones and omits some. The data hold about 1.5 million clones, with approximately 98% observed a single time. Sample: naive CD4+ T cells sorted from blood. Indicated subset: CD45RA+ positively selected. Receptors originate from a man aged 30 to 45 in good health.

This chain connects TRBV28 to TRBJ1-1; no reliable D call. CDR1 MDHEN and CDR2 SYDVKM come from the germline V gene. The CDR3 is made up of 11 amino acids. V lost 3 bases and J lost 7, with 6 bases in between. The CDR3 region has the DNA TGTGCCAGCAGTTTCCGATTTGAAGCTTTCTTT. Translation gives CASSFRFEAFF.

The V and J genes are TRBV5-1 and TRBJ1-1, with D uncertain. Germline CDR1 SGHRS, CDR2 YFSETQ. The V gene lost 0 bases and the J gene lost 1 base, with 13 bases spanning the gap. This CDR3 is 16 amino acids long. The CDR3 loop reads CASSLGLAIPNTEAFF. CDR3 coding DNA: TGCGCCAGCAGCTTGGGTCTGGCCATCCCGAACACTGAAGCTTTCTTT.

The CDR3 sequence is CASSPPWTALGYTF. CDR3 DNA: TGTGCCAGCAGCCCTCCTTGGACAGCGTTGGGCTACACCTTC. The rearrangement uses TRBV7-2 and TRBJ1-2, with TRBD1 as a possible D gene (6 bases). The CDR3 has 14 residues. The germline V and J ends were trimmed by 5 bases and 8 bases, with 18 bases remaining between them. Germline V lookup: CDR1 SGHTA, CDR2 FQGNSA.

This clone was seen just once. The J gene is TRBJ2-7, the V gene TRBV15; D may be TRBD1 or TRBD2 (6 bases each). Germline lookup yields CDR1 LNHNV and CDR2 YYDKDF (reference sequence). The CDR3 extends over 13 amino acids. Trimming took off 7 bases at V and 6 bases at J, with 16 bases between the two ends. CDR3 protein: CATTQGRGLEQYF. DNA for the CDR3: TGTGCCACCACCCAGGGGCGGGGACTCGAGCAGTACTTC.

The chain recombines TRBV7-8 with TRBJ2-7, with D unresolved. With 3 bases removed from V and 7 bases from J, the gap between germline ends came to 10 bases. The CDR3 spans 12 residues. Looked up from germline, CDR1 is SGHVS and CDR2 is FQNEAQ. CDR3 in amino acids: CASSFDPGEQYF. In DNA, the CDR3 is TGTGCCAGCAGCTTCGACCCTGGGGAGCAGTACTTC.

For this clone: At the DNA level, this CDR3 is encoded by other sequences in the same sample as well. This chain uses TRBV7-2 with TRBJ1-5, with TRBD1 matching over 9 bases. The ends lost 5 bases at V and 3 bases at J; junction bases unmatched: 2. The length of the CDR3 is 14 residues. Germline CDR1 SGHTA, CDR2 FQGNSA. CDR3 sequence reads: CASSRDRVNQPQHF. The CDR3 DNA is TGTGCCAGCAGCCGGGACAGGGTCAATCAGCCCCAGCATTTT.

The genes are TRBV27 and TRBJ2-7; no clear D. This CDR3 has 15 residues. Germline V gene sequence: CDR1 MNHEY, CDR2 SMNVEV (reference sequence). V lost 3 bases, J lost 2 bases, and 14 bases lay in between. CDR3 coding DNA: TGTGCCAGCAGTTTTTGGCGCACGCATCCCTACGAGCAGTACTTC. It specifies CASSFWRTHPYEQYF.

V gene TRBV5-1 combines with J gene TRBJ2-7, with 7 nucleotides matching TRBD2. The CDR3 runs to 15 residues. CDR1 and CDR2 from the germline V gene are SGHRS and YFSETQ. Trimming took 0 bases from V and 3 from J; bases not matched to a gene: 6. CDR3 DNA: TGCGCCAGCAGCTTGGACGGCGGGAGAGTCTACGAGCAGTACTTC. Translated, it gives CASSLDGGRVYEQYF.

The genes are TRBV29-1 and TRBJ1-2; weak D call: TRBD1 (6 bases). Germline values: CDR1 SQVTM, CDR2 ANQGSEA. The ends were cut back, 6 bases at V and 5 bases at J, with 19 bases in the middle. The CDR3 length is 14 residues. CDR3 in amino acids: CSVSRGQGSYGYTF. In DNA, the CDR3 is TGCAGCGTCTCCCGGGGGCAGGGAAGTTATGGCTACACCTTC.

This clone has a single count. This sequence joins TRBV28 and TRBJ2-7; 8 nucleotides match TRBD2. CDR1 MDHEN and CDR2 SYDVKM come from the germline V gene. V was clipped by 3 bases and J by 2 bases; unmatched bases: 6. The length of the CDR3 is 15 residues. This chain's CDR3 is CASSLGVSGTYEQYF. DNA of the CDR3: TGTGCCAGCAGTTTGGGGGTTAGCGGGACCTACGAGCAGTACTTC.

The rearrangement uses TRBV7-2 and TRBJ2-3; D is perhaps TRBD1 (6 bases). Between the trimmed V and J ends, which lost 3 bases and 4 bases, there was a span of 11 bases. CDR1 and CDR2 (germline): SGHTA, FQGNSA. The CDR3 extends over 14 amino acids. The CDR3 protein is CASSFYEGADTQYF. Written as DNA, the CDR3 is TGTGCCAGCAGCTTTTATGAGGGGGCAGATACGCAGTATTTT.

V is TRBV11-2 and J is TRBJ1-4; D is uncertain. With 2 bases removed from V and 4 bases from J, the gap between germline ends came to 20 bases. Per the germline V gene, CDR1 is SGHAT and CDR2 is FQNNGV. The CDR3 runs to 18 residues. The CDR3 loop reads CASSLKSPFRGINEKLFF. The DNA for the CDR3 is TGTGCCAGCAGCTTAAAATCCCCATTCAGAGGAATTAATGAAAAACTGTTTTTT. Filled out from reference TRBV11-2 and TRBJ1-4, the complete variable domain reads EAGVAQSPRYKIIEKRQSVAFWCNPISGHATLYWYQQILGQGPKLLIQFQNNGVVDDSQLPKDRFSAERLKGVDSTLKIQPAKLEDSAVYLCASSLKSPFRGINEKLFFGSGTQLSVL.

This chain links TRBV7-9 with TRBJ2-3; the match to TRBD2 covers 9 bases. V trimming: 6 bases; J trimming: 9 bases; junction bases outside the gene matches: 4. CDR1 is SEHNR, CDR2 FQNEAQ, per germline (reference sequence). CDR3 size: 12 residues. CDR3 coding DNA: TGTGCCAGCAGTGCCGCGGGAGGGACGCAGTATTTT. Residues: CASSAAGGTQYF.

The CDR3 DNA follows: TGCGCCAGCAGCTTGAATACTTTAGCCCAAGAGACCCAGTACTTC. It translates to CASSLNTLAQETQYF. The rearrangement links TRBV5-1 to TRBJ2-5; no reliable D call. The germline V gene encodes CDR1 SGHRS and CDR2 YFSETQ. Trimming took 1 base from V and 1 from J, leaving 11 bases between them. CDR3 size: 15 residues.

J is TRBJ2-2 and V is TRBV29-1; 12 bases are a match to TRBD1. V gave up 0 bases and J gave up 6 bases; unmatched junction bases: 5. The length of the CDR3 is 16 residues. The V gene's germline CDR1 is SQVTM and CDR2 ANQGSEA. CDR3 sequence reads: CSVEDRDRGRPGELFF. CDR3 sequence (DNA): TGCAGCGTTGAAGATCGGGACAGGGGGCGTCCCGGGGAGCTGTTTTTT.

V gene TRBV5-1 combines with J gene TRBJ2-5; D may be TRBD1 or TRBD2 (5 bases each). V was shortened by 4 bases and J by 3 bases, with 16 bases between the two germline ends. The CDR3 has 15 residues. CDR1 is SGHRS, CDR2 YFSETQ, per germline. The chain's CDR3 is CASSAMTGTEETQYF. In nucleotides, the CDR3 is TGCGCCAGCAGCGCCATGACCGGGACGGAAGAGACCCAGTACTTC.

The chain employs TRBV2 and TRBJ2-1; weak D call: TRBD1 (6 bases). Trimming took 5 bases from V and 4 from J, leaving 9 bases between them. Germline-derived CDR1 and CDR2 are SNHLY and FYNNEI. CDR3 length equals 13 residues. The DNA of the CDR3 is TGTGCCAGCAGTAGTAGGGGGTACAATGAGCAGTTCTTC. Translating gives CASSSRGYNEQFF.

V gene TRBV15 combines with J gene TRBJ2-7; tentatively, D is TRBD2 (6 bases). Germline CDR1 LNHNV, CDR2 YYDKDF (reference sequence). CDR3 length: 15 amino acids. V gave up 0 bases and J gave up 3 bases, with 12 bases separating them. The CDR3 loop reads CATSRDVGRSYEQYF. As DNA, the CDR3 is TGTGCCACCAGCAGAGATGTGGGGAGGAGCTACGAGCAGTACTTC.